Below, one T cell receptor (beta chain) is given with its context. Which antigen it targets is not known. No clone much larger than this one lies a single base away; base qualities are absent. A distance of 14 bases separates the germline ends of V and J, which lose 1 base and 2 bases respectively. The germline V gene yields MNHEY for CDR1 and SVGAGI for CDR2. Taken from cysteine to phenylalanine, the CDR3 has 16 residues. Here the CDR3 DNA is all that survives: 48 bases in frame from base 1. These data originate in a study of cytomegalovirus exposure and HLA in healthy donors (TCRdb year 2017). Notes on the research overall: According to an earlier analysis of around 600 of the donors, about 179 million T cells yielded some 120 million unique TCR beta sequences and about 300 Gb of sequence data. Among the roughly 400 genotyped donors, around 81% belonged to the genetic ancestry cluster associated with self-reported Caucasian donors. An earlier analysis of several hundred of the donors applied high-throughput TCR beta sequencing to assess whether each TCR beta V gene segment acted as functional or pseudogenic. The study profiled the T cell repertoires of fewer than 850 subjects by immunosequencing and related them to cytomegalovirus serostatus. A later analysis re-examined previously published TCR beta repertoires from several hundred donors and added high-resolution HLA genotyping to investigate patterns of TCR occurrence. HLA typing covered class I and class II loci at four-digit resolution. To predict cytomegalovirus infection status, the study brought together high-throughput TCR immunosequencing, statistical association of individual TCRs with disease status, and machine learning. The study aimed to test whether cataloging public T cell receptors could reveal signatures of past pathogen exposure. Every repertoire in the discovery cohort had been generated on one and the same sequencing platform. In the later analysis, no new phenotypic data were used to find candidate immune exposures; instead, reliance was placed on TCR beta sequences and their occurrence across donors. A later genetic analysis took genome-wide SNP genotypes for about three fifths of the 666 donors and used that subset as a discovery cohort. Because of strong linkage in the cohort, a handful of DR-DQ haplotypes were treated as single units for association and clustering. Typing coverage differed by locus: A, B, C, DRB1 and DQB1 were typed in roughly 629-630 donors, DQA1 in about 500, DPA1 in roughly 590, and DPB1 in 450 to 480. An early release that covered about 600 HLA-typed donors contained approximately 300 gigabases of sequencing data and tens of millions of unique TCR sequences. On average, 235,054 unique TCR beta nucleotide sequences were sequenced per donor among a few hundred genotyped donors of the cohort, with roughly 18% of those sequences being non-productive. Along with the roughly 670-subject first cohort, a separate validation cohort of over a hundred different subjects was used. Alongside the repertoire data, information on donor age, sex, ethnicity and CMV serostatus was compiled.

Points the paper makes about the study in general: According to a later analysis, most CMV-associated TCR beta chains appeared to be HLA-restricted, and the HLA associations seemed to be driven largely by CMV exposure. Most TCR sequences were observed very rarely across donors, whereas some public TCRs were present in many individuals. A further reported finding was that TCR beta sequences accurately predicted the HLA-A and HLA-B alleles for most subjects in the first cohort. In an earlier analysis of about 550 of the donors, most TCR beta V segments were observed in productive rearrangements about 87% or about 30% of the time, broadly matching IMGT annotations. Correlated functional status among segregating V segments might be attributable to linkage disequilibrium, but an unknown experimental factor could not be ruled out. The classifier was reported to diagnose cytomegalovirus status with high specificity and sensitivity in both the original and validation cohorts. The sequencing pipeline was judged likely to have produced a cluster of highly shared sequence variants as a technical artifact. The authors suggested that the approach could potentially be extended to other disease states and immunological phenotypes. A later genetic analysis reported fewer N-insertions in productive TCRs among donors in an Asian-associated ancestry cluster than the approximately 670-donor mean. In a later analysis, TCR association rates were found to vary across HLA loci, with the most associated TCRs seen for DRB1 alleles and the fewest for HLA-C alleles. Assigning TCR associations to individual alleles was difficult when HLA alleles, especially DR and DQ, strongly co-occurred. At a false discovery rate of 0.05, a later analysis linked approximately 18,000 TCR beta sequences to specific HLA alleles. According to a later analysis, parvovirus B19, influenza, CMV and Epstein-Barr virus appeared linked to several top co-occurrence clusters. Because some donors lacked HLA typing at each locus, the association tests relied only on the typed subset. CMV serostatus was the only immune exposure information available for the cohort. The earlier analysis of around 600 of the donors excluded roughly 17 rarely observed V segments, including chromosome 9 orphons, because counts were too low. A total of 150 to 200 TCR beta chains were listed by the study as associated with cytomegalovirus. Because the 87-base-pair reads could not distinguish some IMGT-functional V segments, including TRBV6-2 and TRBV6-3, those segments were excluded. An association between a missense DCLRE1C variant and V-gene and J-gene trimming of TCR beta chains was found in a later genetic analysis and replicated in an independent cohort. In this cohort, only TCR beta chains were sequenced, and detectable features were limited by the absence of alpha or paired-chain data. Three of the identified cytomegalovirus-associated TCR beta chains were confirmed in vitro to be specific for cytomegalovirus antigens. Roughly uniform sequencing depth across donors was assumed in presence/absence analyses, although this assumption may not hold. In a later analysis, HLA-associated TCR beta chains were found to be more clonally expanded and to have lower generation probabilities than equally common non-associated chains.

Libraries were built with the immunoSEQ multiplex PCR assay. The multiplex PCR relied on a mix of 60 forward primers for TCR Vbeta segments and 13 reverse primers for TCR Jbeta segments. The CDR3 region of rearranged TCR beta genes was amplified from genomic DNA with a multiplex PCR assay. The amplified TCR beta libraries were sequenced on the Illumina HiSeq System as 87-base-pair reads. The paper's data handling went like this. In a later analysis, roughly 80 million unique TCR beta chains were counted across the approximately 640 repertoires, and roughly 11 million of these chains were shared by at least two donors. To remove PCR and sequencing errors, raw reads were error-corrected and collapsed into unique sequences using a nearest-neighbor algorithm that merged closely related sequences. CDR3 sequences were aligned to IMGT reference sequences to assign V, D and J gene segments. For a sequence to be retained, at least a six-nucleotide match to both a V gene segment and a J gene segment was required. A rearrangement counted as productive if the CDR3 had no stop codons and remained in frame with V and J, and every other rearrangement counted as non-productive. CDR3 was defined according to IMGT convention as the region running from the second conserved V-encoded cysteine to the conserved J-encoded phenylalanine. Sequences without an unambiguous match to a single V gene segment were excluded from the earlier analysis of several hundred of the donors. In an earlier analysis of roughly 600 of the donors, a V segment was called functional when productive rearrangements were above 56.7%, and segregating when the standard deviation between donors exceeded 5%. A statistical classification framework was developed to diagnose cytomegalovirus status using the catalog of TCR beta chain sequences. In a later analysis, TCR nucleotide sequences were compared against IMGT/GENE-DB human TR gene sequences so that V and J genes could be assigned. Using the TCRdist pipeline, a later analysis assigned CDR3 sequences along with most-parsimonious VDJ recombination scenarios. In a later analysis, each TCR beta chain was defined by its CDR3 amino acid sequence together with its V-gene family, and reads lacking a unique V-gene family were excluded. As a way to deal with suspected cross-contamination and a sequencing artifact, a later analysis dropped more than 500 nucleotide sequences that were highly shared and had low generation probability. In a later analysis, a clonal expansion index was calculated for each public chain from normalized within-repertoire ranks of inferred template counts. Generation probabilities in a later analysis came from a VDJ recombination model fitted to out-of-frame rearrangements, and those results were checked against IGoR. In a later analysis, hypergeometric tests were used to score TCR-TCR, TCR-HLA and TCR-CMV co-occurrence, with a repertoire-size bias correction applied to TCR pairs. To estimate false discovery rates, a later analysis permuted the HLA or CMV assignments 20 times. In a later analysis, co-occurring TCRs were grouped with DBSCAN, and TCRdist sequence similarity was added when clustering was performed within HLA-allele-positive subsets. Co-occurrence clustering excluded repertoires with fewer than 30,000 or more than 120,000 public chains, plus five with anomalous nucleotide sharing. The source is immuneACCESS, and TCRdb retained only in-frame sequences with V and J called. Part of the clones is not carried over; for the studies checked, unresolved V genes explain less than half of this, and the remainder is unexplained. From that table come the V and J calls and clone size; the DNA was used to work out D and trimming. The sample table lists over 150,000 clones, roughly 80% of them with a count of one. The ten largest make up 2.2% of the sample.

The cohort was made up of 666 healthy bone marrow donors. At the time of sampling, all cohort members were nominally healthy, though unrecorded immune exposures were likely present. The donor was CMV seropositive and was included in the group of some 290 seropositive cohort members. Every donor gave a peripheral blood sample, and the peripheral blood mononuclear cells from that sample were used for TCR beta sequencing. The Qiagen DNeasy Blood Extraction Kit was used to extract genomic DNA from the blood cell samples. This receptor was obtained from a man aged 45-65 years in good health and CMV-seropositive. Recombination joined TRBV6-5 with TRBJ2-5, with TRBD1 as a weak D call on 6 bases. Material: PBMCs. CDR3 reads: CASSYFGRGAQETQYF. The nucleotides are TGTGCCAGCAGTTACTTTGGCAGGGGAGCTCAAGAGACCCAGTACTTC.